A single T cell receptor beta chain is shown here with its context. This sample stems from a study of blood T cell repertoires in COVID-19. Looking at the study overall: The analysed material was cDNA or gDNA that came from T cells, B-cell-depleted T cells, or PBMCs.

Unmatched junction bases numbered 6, after V lost 6 bases and J lost 0 bases. The germline CDR1 and CDR2 sequences are SNHLY and FYNNEI. There are 15 residues in the CDR3. The protocol was immunoSEQ multiplex PCR, while the TCRdb copy is restricted to in-frame clones and leaves out a portion. The sample yields some 160,000 clones, 79% seen once. Everyone who took part was roughly 18 to 89 years old, and they came from about two dozen US areas. Sequencing input: PBMCs or T cells enriched from blood (not recorded which). This chain uses TRBV2 with TRBJ2-7; 9 nucleotides match TRBD1. The sequence came from a woman aged 70-85 years in a cohort exposed to, infected with or recovered from COVID-19 (not recorded which). CDR3 in amino acids: CASRLGQGPSYEQYF. The CDR3 bases are TGTGCCAGCAGGCTGGGACAGGGTCCCTCCTACGAGCAGTACTTC.